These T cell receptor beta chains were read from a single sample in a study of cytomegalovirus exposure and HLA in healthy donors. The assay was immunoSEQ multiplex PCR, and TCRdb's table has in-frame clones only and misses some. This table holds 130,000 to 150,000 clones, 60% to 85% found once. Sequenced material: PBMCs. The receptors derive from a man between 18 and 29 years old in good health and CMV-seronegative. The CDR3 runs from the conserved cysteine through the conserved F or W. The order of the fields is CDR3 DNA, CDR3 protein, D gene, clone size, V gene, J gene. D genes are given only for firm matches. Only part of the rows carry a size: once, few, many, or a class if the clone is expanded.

CDR3nt: TGTGCCAGTAGTATAGAGGTAACAGTCTTTCAAGAGACCCAGTACTTC; CDR3aa: CASSIEVTVFQETQYF; d_gene: .; abundance: .; v_gene: TRBV19; j_gene: TRBJ2-5
CDR3nt: TGTGCCAGCAGGTTCCAGGCAACGAACACCGGGGAGCTGTTTTTT; CDR3aa: CASRFQATNTGELFF; d_gene: .; abundance: .; v_gene: TRBV2; j_gene: TRBJ2-2
CDR3nt: TGTGCCTCCTGGACAGGGGAGATCGGCAATCAGCGCCAGCATTTT; CDR3aa: CASWTGEIGNQRQHF; d_gene: TRBD1; abundance: .; v_gene: TRBV19; j_gene: TRBJ1-5
CDR3nt: TGTGCCAGCAGTAATCCAGGGGTCGATACGCAGTATTTT; CDR3aa: CASSNPGVDTQYF; d_gene: .; abundance: .; v_gene: TRBV6-1; j_gene: TRBJ2-3
CDR3nt: TGTGCCAGCAGTTTATCCGGCGGGGCTTCCTACGAGCAGTACTTC; CDR3aa: CASSLSGGASYEQYF; d_gene: .; abundance: .; v_gene: TRBV27; j_gene: TRBJ2-7
CDR3nt: TGTGCCAGCAGTTACTCGACGGGGAACCGTGCCTACGAGCAGTACTTC; CDR3aa: CASSYSTGNRAYEQYF; d_gene: .; abundance: .; v_gene: TRBV6-5; j_gene: TRBJ2-7
CDR3nt: TGTGCCAGCAGCGGGTCCCGGGACAGGGGATCTGGCTACACCTTC; CDR3aa: CASSGSRDRGSGYTF; d_gene: TRBD1; abundance: .; v_gene: TRBV9; j_gene: TRBJ1-2
CDR3nt: TGCAGCGCTCATAGACAGGGAATGAACACTGAAGCTTTCTTT; CDR3aa: CSAHRQGMNTEAFF; d_gene: TRBD1; abundance: .; v_gene: TRBV29-1; j_gene: TRBJ1-1
CDR3nt: TGTGCCAGCAGTCCGGGACTAGCGGGAGCGTTGGAGGAGCAGTACTTC; CDR3aa: CASSPGLAGALEEQYF; d_gene: TRBD2; abundance: once; v_gene: TRBV27; j_gene: TRBJ2-7
CDR3nt: TGTGCCAGCAGTGACTGGACAGGCGGTACCCCAGATACGCAGTATTTT; CDR3aa: CASSDWTGGTPDTQYF; d_gene: TRBD1; abundance: .; v_gene: TRBV6-1; j_gene: TRBJ2-3
CDR3nt: TGTGCCAGCAGTGAAGGGGGCGGGACAGATACGCAGTATTTT; CDR3aa: CASSEGGGTDTQYF; d_gene: TRBD1; abundance: .; v_gene: TRBV28; j_gene: TRBJ2-3
CDR3nt: TGTGCCAGCAGTGGAGGGACAGGCACCCCCTATTCGGCCAAAAACATTCAGTACTTC; CDR3aa: CASSGGTGTPYSAKNIQYF; d_gene: TRBD1; abundance: .; v_gene: TRBV27; j_gene: TRBJ2-4
CDR3nt: TGTGCTACCAGCCCCGGGACAGGGGACTATCAGCCCCAGCATTTT; CDR3aa: CATSPGTGDYQPQHF; d_gene: TRBD1; abundance: .; v_gene: TRBV5-4; j_gene: TRBJ1-5
CDR3nt: TGCGCCAGCAGCTTGCCCGACAGGGTTCACATTCAGTACTTC; CDR3aa: CASSLPDRVHIQYF; d_gene: TRBD1; abundance: .; v_gene: TRBV5-1; j_gene: TRBJ2-4
CDR3nt: TGTGCCAGCAGTTTCGGGCTTGGGGGGGTTAAGGAGGGCTACACCTTC; CDR3aa: CASSFGLGGVKEGYTF; d_gene: .; abundance: .; v_gene: TRBV28; j_gene: TRBJ1-2
CDR3nt: TGTGCCAGCAGCCGAGGGACTAGCCCTTACAATGAGCAGTTCTTC; CDR3aa: CASSRGTSPYNEQFF; d_gene: TRBD2; abundance: .; v_gene: TRBV6-5; j_gene: TRBJ2-1
CDR3nt: TGTGCCAGCAGCCCACCGGGACAAGGAAACATTCAGTACTTC; CDR3aa: CASSPPGQGNIQYF; d_gene: .; abundance: .; v_gene: TRBV6-5; j_gene: TRBJ2-4
CDR3nt: TGTGCCAGCAGTGAATATAGTATCTACGAGCAGTACTTC; CDR3aa: CASSEYSIYEQYF; d_gene: .; abundance: .; v_gene: TRBV25-1; j_gene: TRBJ2-7
CDR3nt: TGTGCCTTACAGGATTTTAACTATGGCTACACCTTC; CDR3aa: CALQDFNYGYTF; d_gene: .; abundance: few; v_gene: TRBV30; j_gene: TRBJ1-2
CDR3nt: TGTGCCAGCAGGGCAACTAGCGGGAGAAACAATGAGCAGTTCTTC; CDR3aa: CASRATSGRNNEQFF; d_gene: TRBD2; abundance: few; v_gene: TRBV2; j_gene: TRBJ2-1
CDR3nt: TGTGCCAGTAGTATTTCAGGGTCTGGGGCCAACGTCCTGACTTTC; CDR3aa: CASSISGSGANVLTF; d_gene: .; abundance: .; v_gene: TRBV19; j_gene: TRBJ2-6
CDR3nt: TGTGCCAGCAGTTTAACAACCAATGAGCAGTTCTTC; CDR3aa: CASSLTTNEQFF; d_gene: .; abundance: .; v_gene: TRBV28; j_gene: TRBJ2-1
CDR3nt: TGTGCCTGGACCACACAGACAGGCCCCAACACTGAAGCTTTCTTT; CDR3aa: CAWTTQTGPNTEAFF; d_gene: .; abundance: .; v_gene: TRBV30; j_gene: TRBJ1-1
CDR3nt: TGTGCCAGCAGTTTTCGTCTCTATGGCTACACCTTC; CDR3aa: CASSFRLYGYTF; d_gene: .; abundance: .; v_gene: TRBV28; j_gene: TRBJ1-2
CDR3nt: TGTGCCAGCTCACCGGGAACAGGGAACACTGAAGCTTTCTTT; CDR3aa: CASSPGTGNTEAFF; d_gene: .; abundance: .; v_gene: TRBV18; j_gene: TRBJ1-1
CDR3nt: TGCGCCAGCAGTGACCGACAGGGGAGGCTGAACACTGAAGCTTTCTTT; CDR3aa: CASSDRQGRLNTEAFF; d_gene: TRBD1; abundance: few; v_gene: TRBV10-1; j_gene: TRBJ1-1
CDR3nt: TGTGCCAGCAGTGCTAGGGGGGGGCGCCTCCGGGAGACCCAGTACTTC; CDR3aa: CASSARGGRLRETQYF; d_gene: .; abundance: .; v_gene: TRBV6-1; j_gene: TRBJ2-5